Here is one T cell receptor (beta chain) with its context. The data were obtained in a study of T cell changes during pregnancy in multiple sclerosis. This table comes from immunoSEQ multiplex PCR, and its TCRdb copy is limited to in-frame clones, with some not included. The repertoire holds 57,000 or so clones, approximately 90% seen once, with about 3.7% in the top ten. The CDR3 is made up of 14 amino acids. The V gene end was trimmed by 3 bases and the J gene end by 6 bases; junction bases not matched to a gene: 8. CDR1 is GTSNPN, CDR2 SVGIG, per germline (reference sequence). This sample comprised peripheral blood, obtained after pregnancy. This sequence joins TRBV30 and TRBJ2-1, with TRBD2 identical over 7 bases. The receptor was isolated from a female donor in good health, enrolled as a control in a pregnancy study. The CDR3 DNA sequence: TGTGCCTGGAGGGGAGGGAGGTACGCCAATGAGCAGTTCTTC. It yields the protein CAWRGGRYANEQFF. The variable domain in full, completed from reference TRBV30 and TRBJ2-1, reads SQTIHQWPATLVQPVGSPLSLECTVEGTSNPNLYWYRQAAGRGLQLLFYSVGIGQISSEVPQNLSASRPQDRQFILSSKKLLLSDSGFYLCAWRGGRYANEQFFGPGTRLTVL.